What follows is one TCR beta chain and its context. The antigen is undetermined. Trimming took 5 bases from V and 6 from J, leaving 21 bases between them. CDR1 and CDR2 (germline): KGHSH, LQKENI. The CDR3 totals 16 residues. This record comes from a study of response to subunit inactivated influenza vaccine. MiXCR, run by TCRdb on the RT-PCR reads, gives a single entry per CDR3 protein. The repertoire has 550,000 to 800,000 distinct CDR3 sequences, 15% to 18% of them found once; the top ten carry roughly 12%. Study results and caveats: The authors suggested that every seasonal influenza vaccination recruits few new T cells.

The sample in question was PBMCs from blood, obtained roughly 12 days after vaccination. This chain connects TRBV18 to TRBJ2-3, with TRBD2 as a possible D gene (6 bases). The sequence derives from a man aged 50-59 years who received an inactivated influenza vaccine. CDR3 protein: CASSSIPGEGFDTQYF. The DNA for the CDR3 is TGTGCCAGCTCATCAATTCCGGGAGAGGGATTTGATACGCAGTATTTT.